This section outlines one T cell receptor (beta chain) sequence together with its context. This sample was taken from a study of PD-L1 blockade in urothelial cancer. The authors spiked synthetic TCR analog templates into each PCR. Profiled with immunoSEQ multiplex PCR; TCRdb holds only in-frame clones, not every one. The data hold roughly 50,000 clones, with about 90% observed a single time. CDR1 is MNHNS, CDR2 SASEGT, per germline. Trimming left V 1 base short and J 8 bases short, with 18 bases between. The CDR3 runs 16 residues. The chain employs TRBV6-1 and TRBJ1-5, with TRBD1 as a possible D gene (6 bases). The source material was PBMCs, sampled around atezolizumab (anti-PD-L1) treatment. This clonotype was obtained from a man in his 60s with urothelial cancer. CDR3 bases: TGTGCCAGCAGTGAAGTGTCAGGGGCCATCAGGGAGCCCCAGCATTTT. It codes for CASSEVSGAIREPQHF.